The 24 T cell receptor beta chains presented below share a single source sample, sequenced in a study of blood T cells in healthy people across ages. Combining a sample-barcoded 5' primer with a J-beta primer mix, a second PCR ran for about 7 to 11 cycles. MiXCR was run by TCRdb on the 5' RACE reads, yielding one entry per CDR3 protein. The profile shows roughly 1.9 million distinct CDR3 sequences, roughly two fifths of them singletons. The specimen was blood. The receptors derive from a human donor in good health.

This clonotype has a handful of counts. The chain combines TRBV20-1 with TRBJ2-5, with D unresolved. The CDR3 runs to 11 residues. Germline values: CDR1 DFQATT, CDR2 SNEGSKA (reference sequence). Trimming pared 8 bases from V and 4 bases from J, leaving 11 bases between. The CDR3 region has the DNA TGCAGTTCCTGGCTTCGAGAGACCCAGTACTTC. Its protein product is CSSWLRETQYF.

V and J are TRBV5-1 and TRBJ1-2; tentatively, D is TRBD1 (6 bases). Trimming stripped 2 bases from V and 5 bases from J, with 10 bases between. Germline values: CDR1 SGHRS, CDR2 YFSETQ. CDR3 length equals 13 residues. The CDR3 bases are TGCGCCAGCAGCTTCGGACAGCAATATGGCTACACCTTC. It codes for CASSFGQQYGYTF.

CDR3 in amino acids: CASSFRAGHGYTF. CDR3 sequence (DNA): TGTGCCAGCAGTTTTAGGGCAGGGCATGGCTACACCTTC. The chain employs TRBV27 and TRBJ1-2; tentatively, D is TRBD1 (5 bases). V was trimmed by 3 bases and J by 6 bases, leaving 11 bases between them. CDR3 size: 13 residues. CDR1 MNHEY and CDR2 SMNVEV come from the germline V gene (reference sequence).

The chain carries TRBV29-1 and TRBJ2-7; 7 nucleotides agree with TRBD1. The CDR3 totals 13 residues. V lost 6 bases to trimming and J lost 0 bases; unmatched junction nucleotides: 5. Germline CDR1 SQVTM, CDR2 ANQGSEA. CDR3 region: CSVVTGFSYEQYF. The CDR3, as DNA: TGCAGCGTCGTGACAGGGTTCTCCTACGAGCAGTACTTC.

CDR3 protein: CASSPFRGGGDEQYF. The CDR3 coding sequence is TGTGCCAGCAGTCCCTTTAGAGGGGGCGGGGACGAGCAGTACTTC. The chain uses TRBV28 and TRBJ2-7; weak D call: TRBD1 (7 bases). Germline CDR1 is MDHEN and CDR2 is SYDVKM. The CDR3 has 15 amino acids. Trimming removed 5 bases from V and 5 bases from J, with 19 bases in between.

This sequence joins TRBV7-8 and TRBJ1-4; D unclear. The CDR3 covers 15 residues. The germline CDR1 and CDR2 sequences are SGHVS and FQNEAQ. V gave up 3 bases and J gave up 8 bases, with 16 bases separating them. CDR3 amino acids: CASSLGNLAGEKLFF. The CDR3 coding sequence is TGTGCCAGCAGCTTGGGCAACCTGGCAGGAGAAAAACTGTTTTTT. The whole variable domain, remainder taken from reference TRBV7-8 and TRBJ1-4, is GAGVSQSPRYKVAKRGQDVALRCDPISGHVSLFWYQQALGQGPEFLTYFQNEAQLDKSGLPSDRFFAERPEGSVSTLKIQRTQQEDSAVYLCASSLGNLAGEKLFFGSGTQLSVL.

The chain employs TRBV12-3 or TRBV12-4 and TRBJ2-3; unclear D gene. This CDR3 is 15 amino acids long. V was pared by 3 bases and J by 0 bases, with 10 bases between. CDR3 nucleotide sequence: TGTGCCAGCAGTTTGTACGCGGAGAGCACAGATACGCAGTATTTT. Translation: CASSLYAESTDTQYF.

CDR3 in DNA: TGCGCCAGCAGCCAAGGGACTAGCGGGCCCAGCACAGATACGCAGTATTTT. It is translated as CASSQGTSGPSTDTQYF. This chain uses TRBV4-3 with TRBJ2-3, with 11 bases fitting TRBD2. The CDR3 runs to 17 residues. CDR1 and CDR2 (germline): LGHNA, YSLEER. Trimming took 1 base from V and 0 from J; bases not matched to a gene: 3.

This rearrangement joins TRBV29-1 to TRBJ2-7, with TRBD1 identical over 10 bases. The CDR3 loop spans 13 amino acids. Germline assignment: CDR1 SQVTM and CDR2 ANQGSEA. The V and J ends lost 6 bases and 3 bases, in that order; junction bases with no gene match: 5. The CDR3 loop is CSVGTGEFYEQYF. The CDR3 DNA is TGCAGCGTCGGGACAGGGGAATTCTACGAGCAGTACTTC.

The chain joins TRBV20-1 to TRBJ2-1; unclear D gene. The CDR3 covers 12 residues. Germline V gives CDR1 DFQATT, CDR2 SNEGSKA (reference sequence). Trimming shortened V by 2 bases and J by 9 bases, and 11 bases separated the two germline ends. CDR3 region: CSARLPGGEQFF. The CDR3 nucleotides are TGCAGTGCTAGACTCCCCGGCGGTGAGCAGTTCTTC.

There are a few counts of this clonotype. The chain recombines TRBV7-2 with TRBJ2-1; TRBD1 agrees at 9 bases. This CDR3 region has 16 residues. CDR1 and CDR2 from the germline V gene are SGHTA and FQGNSA. V was clipped by 4 bases and J by 5 bases; unmatched bases: 9. DNA of the CDR3: TGTGCCAGCAGCTCCCCGACAGGGGGATGGGACAATGAGCAGTTCTTC. It codes for CASSSPTGGWDNEQFF. The variable domain in full, completed from reference TRBV7-2 and TRBJ2-1, reads GAGVSQSPSNKVTEKGKDVELRCDPISGHTALYWYRQSLGQGLEFLIYFQGNSAPDKSGLPSDRFSAERTGGSVSTLTIQRTQQEDSAVYLCASSSPTGGWDNEQFFGPGTRLTVL.

This clonotype was counted a few times. The chain recombines TRBV7-9 with TRBJ2-5; 11 bases map to TRBD1. The CDR3 contains 17 residues. J lost 1 base, V lost 5 bases, and 9 bases had no gene match. The germline gives CDR1 SEHNR, CDR2 FQNEAQ (reference sequence). The CDR3 DNA sequence: TGTGCCAGCAGCGCACCCCGGACAGGGGGCACCCAAGAGACCCAGTACTTC. This encodes CASSAPRTGGTQETQYF.

This clonotype was seen a few times. The gene calls are TRBV10-3 and TRBJ2-1; 12 nucleotides align to TRBD2. Germline loops: CDR1 ENHRY, CDR2 SYGVKD. V dropped 6 bases and J dropped 8; count of bases not matched to a gene: 8. The CDR3 is 15 amino acids. CDR3 residues: CAISPTSGGEDEQFF. The CDR3 coding sequence is TGTGCCATCAGCCCGACTAGCGGGGGAGAGGATGAGCAGTTCTTC.

A few counts support this clonotype. The V and J genes are TRBV6-6 and TRBJ2-1; D uncertain. The V and J ends lost 4 bases and 2 bases respectively, with 15 bases between them. Germline CDR1 MNHNY, CDR2 SVGAGI (reference sequence). This CDR3 has 16 residues. CDR3 coding DNA: TGTGCCAGCAGTTTCCTCGGTAGATCCACCTACAATGAGCAGTTCTTC. Its translation is CASSFLGRSTYNEQFF.

V gene TRBV20-1 combines with J gene TRBJ1-5; D is unresolved. V was trimmed by 5 bases and J by 5 bases, leaving 7 bases between them. CDR1 is DFQATT, CDR2 SNEGSKA, per germline (reference sequence). The CDR3 runs to 11 residues. The CDR3 region is CSASNDQPQHF. The DNA of the CDR3 is TGCAGTGCTTCTAATGATCAGCCCCAGCATTTT.

To note about this clonotype: An end of the junction does not agree with germline; a read error may underlie this. The chain is built from TRBV7-9 and TRBJ1-4, with TRBD1 as a possible D gene (6 bases). Germline loops: CDR1 SEHNR, CDR2 FQNEAQ (reference sequence). This CDR3 spans 14 amino acids. The chain's CDR3 is CSSSRGGTNEKRFF. As DNA, the CDR3 is TGTTCCAGCAGCCGAGGGGGAACTAATGAAAAACGGTTTTTT.

This chain uses TRBV4-2 with TRBJ2-1, with a tentative D call TRBD2 (7 bases). CDR3 length equals 16 residues. V dropped 4 bases and J dropped 7 bases, with 20 bases sitting between them. CDR1 is LGHNA and CDR2 is YNFKEQ in the germline V gene. DNA for the CDR3: TGTGCCAGCAGCCTTCAGAGGGGGGGGGCTTGGAATGAGCAGTTCTTC. Its protein is CASSLQRGGAWNEQFF.

This clonotype turned up a few times. The chain couples TRBV29-1 to TRBJ1-2, with D perhaps matching TRBD1 (5 bases). The CDR3 length is 13 residues. Germline CDR1 SQVTM, CDR2 ANQGSEA. Trimming took off 3 bases at V and 0 bases at J, with 8 bases between the two ends. Here the CDR3 DNA reads TGCAGCGTTGAGACAGTCTCTAACTATGGCTACACCTTC. Translated, it gives CSVETVSNYGYTF.

This clonotype was observed at least ten times. This chain connects TRBV6-5 to TRBJ1-1; no firm D call. Between the trimmed V and J ends, which lost 2 bases and 1 base, there was a span of 5 bases. Germline V lookup: CDR1 MNHEY, CDR2 SVGAGI. The CDR3 covers 13 residues. In DNA, the CDR3 is TGTGCCAGCAGTTACGAGGGGAACACTGAAGCTTTCTTT. Encoded protein: CASSYEGNTEAFF.

This clonotype was observed many times. The rearrangement uses TRBV4-3 and TRBJ2-1; 9 positions agree with TRBD1. V lost 1 base, J lost 2 bases, and 0 bases stayed unmatched. The CDR3 spans 15 residues. Germline V gene sequence: CDR1 LGHNA, CDR2 YSLEER. The CDR3 nucleotides read TGCGCCAGCAGCCAAGGGACAGGGGCCTACAATGAGCAGTTCTTC. This gives the protein CASSQGTGAYNEQFF.

Concerning this clonotype: At one end, the junction sequence differs from germline, possibly due to a read error. The J gene is TRBJ1-2, the V gene TRBV4-3, with a tentative D call TRBD1 (5 bases). CDR3 length: 15 residues. Germline CDR1 and CDR2: LGHNA and YSLEER. This CDR3 is CASSQDWGGNYGYTF. In DNA, the CDR3 is TGCGCCAGTAGCCAAGATTGGGGCGGTAACTATGGCTACACCTTC.

Concerning this clonotype itself: The junction departs from germline at one end; a sequencing error may be responsible. The V call is TRBV6-2 or TRBV6-3, the J call TRBJ2-3; 7 nucleotides match TRBD2. CDR1 MNHEY and CDR2 SVGEGT come from the germline V gene. The CDR3 sequence is 15 residues long. CDR3 in DNA: TGTGCCGGCAGCTTGACTAGCCTTGGTACAGATACGCAGTATTTT. Protein: CAGSLTSLGTDTQYF.

Points on this clonotype: An end of the junction does not agree with germline; a read error may underlie this. The V call is TRBV6-1, the J call TRBJ2-6; TRBD2 is a possible D gene (6 bases). CDR3 length: 18 amino acids. In germline, CDR1 is MNHNS, CDR2 SASEGT. The CDR3 protein is CASTKLGTPESGAHVRTF. CDR3 coding DNA: TGTGCCAGCACGAAGTTGGGGACTCCCGAATCTGGGGCCCACGTCCGGACTTTC.

This chain uses TRBV9 with TRBJ2-4, with 7 nucleotides matching TRBD1. The CDR3 is made up of 16 amino acids. V shed 3 bases and J 4 bases; nucleotides not matched to a gene: 10. Germline values: CDR1 SGDLS, CDR2 YYNGEE. Written as DNA, the CDR3 is TGTGCCAGCAGCGAGGGAGATCCGGGACAGAAAAACATTCAGTACTTC. Translating gives CASSEGDPGQKNIQYF.